One and the same sample provided the 4 T cell receptor beta chains below, sequenced in a study of T cells after yellow fever vaccination. In TCRdb, the 5' RACE reads were re-called with MiXCR into one record per CDR3 protein. The sample records 200,000 to 300,000 distinct CDR3 sequences, approximately 3.8% being singletons. Sequencing was performed on PBMCs, taken 15 days after the yellow fever booster vaccination. The receptor set was obtained from a man younger than 30 who received the YFV17D yellow fever vaccine.

Many counts were recorded for this clonotype. The chain links TRBV30 to TRBJ1-4, with a weak D call TRBD1 (5 bases). V lost 6 bases to trimming and J lost 2 bases, with 10 bases between them. Germline CDR1 is GTSNPN and CDR2 is SVGIG (reference sequence). This CDR3 has 13 amino acids. In DNA, the CDR3 is TGTGCCTGCCCTCAGGGTACTAATGAAAAACTGTTTTTT. It encodes CACPQGTNEKLFF.

This clonotype was observed many times. V gene TRBV3-1 combines with J gene TRBJ1-2; D may be TRBD1 (5 bases). The CDR3 is made up of 14 amino acids. Germline loops: CDR1 LGHDT, CDR2 YNNKEL (reference sequence). V lost 0 bases and J 8 bases, leaving 13 bases between the germline ends. The CDR3, as DNA: TGTGCCAGCAGCCAAGATCGCGGGGGAAACGGCTACACCTTC. This codes for CASSQDRGGNGYTF.

This clonotype has at least ten counts. This chain links TRBV10-3 with TRBJ2-3; 8 bases are a match to TRBD2. Per the germline V gene, CDR1 is ENHRY and CDR2 is SYGVKD. Losses at the gene ends were 0 bases for V and 0 bases for J; bases not matched to a gene: 5. The CDR3 totals 17 residues. This CDR3 is CAISESERGTSTDTQYF. The CDR3 DNA is TGTGCCATCAGTGAGTCGGAGCGGGGGACTAGCACAGATACGCAGTATTTT.

Many counts were recorded for this clonotype. The chain employs TRBV5-4 and TRBJ1-1; D not resolved. Germline values: CDR1 SGHNT, CDR2 YYREEE (reference sequence). With 0 bases removed from V and 0 bases from J, the gap between germline ends came to 6 bases. The CDR3 runs to 14 residues. The CDR3 loop is CASSLEQLNTEAFF. The CDR3 DNA sequence: TGTGCCAGCAGCTTGGAACAGCTGAACACTGAAGCTTTCTTT.